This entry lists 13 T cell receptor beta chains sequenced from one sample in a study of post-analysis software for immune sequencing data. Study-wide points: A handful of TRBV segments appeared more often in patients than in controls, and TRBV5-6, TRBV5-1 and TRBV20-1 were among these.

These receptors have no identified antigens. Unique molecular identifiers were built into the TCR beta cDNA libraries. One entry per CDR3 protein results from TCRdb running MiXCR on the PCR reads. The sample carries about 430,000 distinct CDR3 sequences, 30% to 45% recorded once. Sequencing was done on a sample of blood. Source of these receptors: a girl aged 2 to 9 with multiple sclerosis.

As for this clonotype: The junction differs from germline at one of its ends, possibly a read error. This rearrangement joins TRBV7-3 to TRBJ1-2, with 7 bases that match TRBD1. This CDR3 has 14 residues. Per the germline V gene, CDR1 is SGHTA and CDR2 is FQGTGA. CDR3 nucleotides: TGTGCCAGCAGCTCGACAGGGTGGGACTATGGCTGCACCTTC. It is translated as CASSSTGWDYGCTF.

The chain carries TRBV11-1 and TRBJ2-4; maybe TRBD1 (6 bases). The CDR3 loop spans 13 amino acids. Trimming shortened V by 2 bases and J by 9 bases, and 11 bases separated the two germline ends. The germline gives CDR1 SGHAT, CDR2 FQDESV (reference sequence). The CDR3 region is CASSLQGSAIQYF. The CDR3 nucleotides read TGTGCCAGCAGCTTACAGGGGAGCGCCATTCAGTACTTC.

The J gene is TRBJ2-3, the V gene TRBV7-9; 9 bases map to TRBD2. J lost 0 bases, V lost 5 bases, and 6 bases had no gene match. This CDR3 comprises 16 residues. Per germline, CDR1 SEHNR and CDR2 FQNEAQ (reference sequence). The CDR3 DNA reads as TGTGCCAGCAGCCCGCGGACTAGCGTAAGCACAGATACGCAGTATTTT. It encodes CASSPRTSVSTDTQYF.

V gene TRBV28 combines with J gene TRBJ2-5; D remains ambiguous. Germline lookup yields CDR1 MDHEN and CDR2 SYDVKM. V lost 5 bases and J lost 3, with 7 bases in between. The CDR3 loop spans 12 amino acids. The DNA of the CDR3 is TGTGCCAGCAGTCTATTCAAAGAGACCCAGTACTTC. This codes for CASSLFKETQYF.

Here the CDR3 reads CASLAAMMNTEAFF. The CDR3, as DNA: TGTGCCAGCCTCGCCGCGATGATGAACACTGAAGCTTTCTTT. The chain joins TRBV18 to TRBJ1-1; the D is unclear. CDR3 size: 14 residues. The ends were cut back, 8 bases at V and 0 bases at J, with 13 bases in the middle. The V gene's germline CDR1 is KGHSH and CDR2 LQKENI.

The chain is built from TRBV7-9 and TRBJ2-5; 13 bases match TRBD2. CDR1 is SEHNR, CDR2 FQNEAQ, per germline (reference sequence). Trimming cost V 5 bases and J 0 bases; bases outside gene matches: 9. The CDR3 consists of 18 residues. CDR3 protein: CASSPGTSGIQYQETQYF. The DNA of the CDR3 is TGTGCCAGCAGCCCGGGGACTAGCGGGATTCAGTACCAAGAGACCCAGTACTTC.

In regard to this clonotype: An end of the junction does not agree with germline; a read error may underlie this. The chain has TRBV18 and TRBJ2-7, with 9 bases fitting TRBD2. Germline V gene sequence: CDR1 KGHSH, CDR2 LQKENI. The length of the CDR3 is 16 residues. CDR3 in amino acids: CASSQMKLAGPYGQYF. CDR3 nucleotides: TGTGCCAGCTCACAAATGAAGCTAGCGGGACCCTACGGGCAGTACTTC.

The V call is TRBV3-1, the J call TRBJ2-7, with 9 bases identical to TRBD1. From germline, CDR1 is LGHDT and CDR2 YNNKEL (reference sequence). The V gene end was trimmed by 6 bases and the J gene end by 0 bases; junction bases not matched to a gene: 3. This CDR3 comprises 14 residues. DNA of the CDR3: TGTGCCAGCAGACGGACAGGGGACTCCTACGAGCAGTACTTC. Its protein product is CASRRTGDSYEQYF.

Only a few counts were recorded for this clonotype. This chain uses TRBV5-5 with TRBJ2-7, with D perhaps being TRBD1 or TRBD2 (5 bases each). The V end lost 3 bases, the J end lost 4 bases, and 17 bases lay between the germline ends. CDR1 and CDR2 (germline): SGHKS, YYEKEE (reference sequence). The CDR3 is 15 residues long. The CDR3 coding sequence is TGTGCCAGCAGCTATGATCGGGACGGACGTTACGAGCAGTACTTC. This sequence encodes CASSYDRDGRYEQYF.

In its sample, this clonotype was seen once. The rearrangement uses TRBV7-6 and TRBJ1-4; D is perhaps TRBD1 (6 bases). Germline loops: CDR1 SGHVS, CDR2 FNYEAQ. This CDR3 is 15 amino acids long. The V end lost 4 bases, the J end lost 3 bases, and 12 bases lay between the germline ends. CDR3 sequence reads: CASSSRTASNEKLFF. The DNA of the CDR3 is TGTGCCAGCAGCTCTAGGACAGCTTCTAATGAAAAACTGTTTTTT.

The CDR3, as DNA: TGCGCCAGCAGCCAAGTTGCCCCGATATCTGGGGCCAACGTCCTGACTTTC. Residues: CASSQVAPISGANVLTF. The chain employs TRBV4-1 and TRBJ2-6; D gene unclear. The V and J ends lost 1 base and 1 base respectively, with 11 bases between them. In germline, CDR1 is MGHRA, CDR2 YSYEKL. The CDR3 totals 17 residues.

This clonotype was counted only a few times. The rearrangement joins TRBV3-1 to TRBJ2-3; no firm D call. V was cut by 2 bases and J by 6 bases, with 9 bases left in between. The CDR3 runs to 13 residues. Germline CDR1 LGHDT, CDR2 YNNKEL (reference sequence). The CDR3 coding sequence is TGTGCCAGCAGCCAACTCTCTTTGGATACGCAGTATTTT. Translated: CASSQLSLDTQYF.

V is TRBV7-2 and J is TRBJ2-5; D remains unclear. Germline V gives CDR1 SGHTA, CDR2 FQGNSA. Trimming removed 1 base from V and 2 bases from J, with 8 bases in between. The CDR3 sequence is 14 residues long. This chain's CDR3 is CASSLGYAQETQYF. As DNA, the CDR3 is TGTGCCAGCAGCTTAGGGTATGCACAAGAGACCCAGTACTTC.